This TCR beta chain is from a study of regulatory T cells in long-lasting Graves disease. This clonotype was recorded at least ten times. The CDR3 contains 13 residues. Trimming took off 3 bases at V and 5 bases at J, with 8 bases between the two ends. Germline V gene data show CDR1 as MNHNS and CDR2 as SASEGT. Time point here: newly diagnosed GD, antithyroid drugs for less than 3 months. The authors made the TCR library using RNA they extracted from PBMCs. In building TCR beta libraries, iRepertoire HTBI primers were used together with Arm-PCR of CDR3 regions. TCRdb reprocessed the multiplex PCR reads via MiXCR and lists one record per CDR3 protein. The sample has roughly 400,000 distinct CDR3 sequences, about 15% seen once. This same sample was also taken into another study, of T cells in Graves' hyperthyroidism and ophthalmopathy. That work states: Blood held most thyroid clonotypes expanded above 0.001 frequency.

The chain combines TRBV6-1 with TRBJ1-5, with D unclear. This sequence originates from a middle-aged woman with Graves disease. The sample in question was peripheral blood mononuclear cells (PBMCs), obtained at new diagnosis, from a patient treated with antithyroid drugs. The CDR3 nucleotides are TGTGCCAGCAGTGACCGGAGCCATCAGCCCCAGCATTTT. Translated, it gives CASSDRSHQPQHF.